Sequencing of this T cell receptor (beta chain) was carried out in a study of blood T cell repertoires in COVID-19. About the study: The cDNA or gDNA used as material had been derived from T cells, B-cell-depleted T cells, or PBMCs.

The ends lost 4 bases at V and 6 bases at J; junction bases unmatched: 3. The CDR3 runs to 14 residues. The germline V gene has CDR1 MNHEY and CDR2 SVGEGT. In the authors' workflow: Estimated nucleated cell counts came from reference gene primer amplification. Clones were sequenced by immunoSEQ multiplex PCR, and TCRdb holds only the in-frame ones, with some missing. V and J calls and clone size are copied from that table; D and trimming were computed from the DNA. The sample consists of 100,000 or so clones, 75% to 85% of them appearing once. The chain has TRBV6-2 or TRBV6-3 and TRBJ2-7, with TRBD2 identical over 13 bases. Sequenced input: peripheral blood. The clonotype was recovered from a woman aged 70-85 years with acute or convalescent COVID-19. Written as DNA, the CDR3 is TGTGCCAGCAGTTTCGGACTAGCGGGGGCCGAGCAGTACTTC. Protein product: CASSFGLAGAEQYF.